This T cell receptor beta chain was recorded in a study of blood T cell repertoires in COVID-19. For the study at large: T cells, B-cell-depleted T cells, or PBMCs provided the cDNA or gDNA that served as material.

Germline V gene lookup returns CDR1 MNHEY and CDR2 SVGAGI. After removal of 2 bases from V and 5 bases from J, the junction contained 7 bases not matched to a gene. CDR3 size: 15 residues. The data were produced by immunoSEQ multiplex PCR, yet TCRdb's version contains in-frame clones alone and is incomplete. The sample includes about 360,000 clones, about 87% of them seen just once. This sequence originates from a man aged 25 to 40 who had recovered from COVID-19. The J gene is TRBJ2-3, the V gene TRBV6-5; 7 nucleotides match TRBD1. Sequencing was performed on PBMCs or T cells enriched from blood (not recorded which). CDR3 sequence reads: CASSYSPGGIDTQYF. CDR3 DNA sequence: TGTGCCAGCAGTTACAGCCCAGGGGGTATAGATACGCAGTATTTT.